This T cell receptor beta chain was captured in a study of blood T cell repertoires in COVID-19 (dated by TCRdb to 2019 to 2021). With regard to the full study: Collaborator samples came from the United States, Italy and Spain and covered acute and convalescent phases of COVID-19. The dataset comprised deeply sampled blood TCRbeta repertoires from subjects exposed to, actively infected with, or recovered from COVID-19. HLA class I and class II types, where available, came from metadata supplied by the sample provider rather than from assay-based typing. The prospective study material was composed of cDNA or gDNA derived from T cells, B-cell-depleted T cells, or PBMCs. The repertoires were released in a freely available public database intended as a resource for research on the immune response to SARS-CoV-2. Sample metadata almost always included a de-identified subject ID, COVID-19 status, age in years and sex. Samples were obtained from the ongoing ImmuneRACE study (first 160 participants) and from over 1,000 subjects provided by 6 global collaborators. Overall results and qualifications from the work: Clinical and demographic metadata were provided uncurated, with the amount varying by source and participant.

In the case of this clone: Its antigen is not yet known. No per-base quality is available; no much larger clone lies one base away.

TCRbeta CDR3 regions were amplified from genomic DNA using the immunoSEQ Assay, a bias-controlled multiplex PCR. On the authors' methods: Within the assay, amplification of reference gene primers was used to estimate how many nucleated cells each sample contained. Sequence reads were collapsed and filtered to measure the absolute abundance of every unique TCRbeta CDR3 rearrangement. Productive Simpson clonality was computed per sample as the square root of Simpson's diversity index over productive rearrangements. Held by TCRdb, this immuneACCESS table contains in-frame sequences only and omits some clones. Under half of the omission traces to an unresolved V gene where checked; the cause of the rest is unknown. V and J calls and clone size are copied from that table; D and trimming were computed from the DNA. The table for this sample lists 150,000 or so clones; roughly 80% of them were counted only once. The ten largest clones take up about 4.6% of the sample.

Counted from cysteine to phenylalanine, this CDR3 has 14 amino acids. Solely the CDR3 DNA is kept, with 42 bases framed from the first base. V loses 4 bases at its end and J loses 2 bases; junction bases beyond the gene matches: 4. The germline V gene supplies CDR1 SGHRS and CDR2 YFSETQ. Participants in the prospective study were enrolled through a virtual design, were aged 18 to 89 years, and lived in 24 United States geographic areas. Cohort assignment in the prospective study relied on participant-reported clinical history from a screening survey and a study questionnaire. For ImmuneRACE Cohort 3, a participant was defined as recovered based on two consecutive negative NP/OP PCR tests, clearance by a healthcare professional, or resolution of symptoms. Mobile phlebotomists in the prospective study collected whole blood, serum and a nasopharyngeal or oropharyngeal swab from every participant. Participants in the prospective study had the option to provide additional blood draws and questionnaires over a roughly 2-month period. Before DNA extraction, blood samples from the prospective study were shipped at room temperature or frozen.

The chain couples TRBV5-1 to TRBJ2-3; 7 central bases correspond to TRBD1. The clonotype was recovered from a woman aged 50 to 60 who had recovered from COVID-19. The sequencing input was PBMCs or T cells enriched from blood (not recorded which). Here the CDR3 is given as CASSVDRITDTQYF. The DNA sequence is TGCGCCAGCAGCGTGGACAGGATCACAGATACGCAGTATTTT. With the portions outside the CDR3 filled from the reference TRBV5-1 and TRBJ2-3 genes, the complete variable region becomes KAGVTQTPRYLIKTRGQQVTLSCSPISGHRSVSWYQQTPGQGLQFLFEYFSETQRNKGNFPGRFSGRQFSNSRSEMNVSTLELGDSALYLCASSVDRITDTQYFGPGTRLTVL.